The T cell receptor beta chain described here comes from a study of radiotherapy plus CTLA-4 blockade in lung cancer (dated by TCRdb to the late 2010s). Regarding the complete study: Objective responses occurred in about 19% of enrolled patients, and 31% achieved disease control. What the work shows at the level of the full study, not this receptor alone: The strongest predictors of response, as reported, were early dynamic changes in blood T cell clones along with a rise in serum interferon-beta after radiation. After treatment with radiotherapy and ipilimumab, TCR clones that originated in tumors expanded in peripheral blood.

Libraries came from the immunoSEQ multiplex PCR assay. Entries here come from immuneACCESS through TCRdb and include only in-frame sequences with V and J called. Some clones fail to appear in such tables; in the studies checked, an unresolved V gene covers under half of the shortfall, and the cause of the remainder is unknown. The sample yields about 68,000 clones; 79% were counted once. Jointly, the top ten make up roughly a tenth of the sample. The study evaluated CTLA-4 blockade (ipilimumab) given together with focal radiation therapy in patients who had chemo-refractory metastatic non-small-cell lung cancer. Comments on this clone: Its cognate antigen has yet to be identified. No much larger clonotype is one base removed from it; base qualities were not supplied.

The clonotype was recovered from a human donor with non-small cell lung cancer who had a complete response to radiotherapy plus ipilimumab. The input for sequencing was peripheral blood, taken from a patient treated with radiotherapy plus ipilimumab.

The CDR3 reads as follows: CAWRKQGAEFGNQPQHF. The bases read TGTGCCTGGAGAAAACAGGGGGCTGAATTCGGCAATCAGCCCCAGCATTTT. The chain links TRBV30 with TRBJ1-5; 9 bases in the middle match TRBD1. From the germline V gene (reference sequence), CDR1 is GTSNPN and CDR2 is SVGIG. From the cysteine through the phenylalanine, the CDR3 covers 17 amino acids. The DNA shown is the 51-base CDR3, in frame from base 1. Trimmed from V: 3 bases; trimmed from J: 2 bases; junction bases lacking a gene match: 11.